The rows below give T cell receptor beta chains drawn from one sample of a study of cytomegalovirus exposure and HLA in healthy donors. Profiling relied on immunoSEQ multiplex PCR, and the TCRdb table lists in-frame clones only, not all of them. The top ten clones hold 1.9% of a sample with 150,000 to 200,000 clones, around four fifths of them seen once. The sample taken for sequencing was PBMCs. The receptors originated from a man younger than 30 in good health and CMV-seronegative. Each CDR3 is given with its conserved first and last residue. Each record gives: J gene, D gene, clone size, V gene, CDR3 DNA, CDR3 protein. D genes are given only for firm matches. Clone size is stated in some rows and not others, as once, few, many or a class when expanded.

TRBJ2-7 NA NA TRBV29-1 TGCAGCGCCGGTAGAGGGGGATCCTACGAGCAGTACTTC CSAGRGGSYEQYF
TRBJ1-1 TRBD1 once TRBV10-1 TGCGCCAGCAGGACAGGGGGCAGTACTGAAGCTTTCTTT CASRTGGSTEAFF
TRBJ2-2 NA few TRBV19 TGTGCCAGTAGTATCCAGGGTGGAGTGGGCACCGGGGAGCTGTTTTTT CASSIQGGVGTGELFF
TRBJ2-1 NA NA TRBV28 TGTGCCAGCAGTCGGACTATTGTGCAGTTCTTC CASSRTIVQFF
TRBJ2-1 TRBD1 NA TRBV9 TGTGCCAGCAGCGCCGGGACAGAGACCTACAATGAGCAGTTCTTC CASSAGTETYNEQFF
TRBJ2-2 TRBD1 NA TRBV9 TGTGCCAGCAGCGGGCCACCGGGACAGGGGAGTTGGGTGGAACGTACCGGGGAGCTGTTTTTT CASSGPPGQGSWVERTGELFF
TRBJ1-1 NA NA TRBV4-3 TGCGCCAGCAGCCCTTACACTGAAGCTTTCTTT CASSPYTEAFF
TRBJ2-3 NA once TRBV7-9 TGTGCCAGCAGCTCTTCCCCAGGGGGGCCTAGCACAGATACGCAGTATTTT CASSSSPGGPSTDTQYF
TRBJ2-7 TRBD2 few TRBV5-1 TGCGCCAGCAGCTTGGCCGCTAGCGGCAGCTACGAGCAGTACTTC CASSLAASGSYEQYF
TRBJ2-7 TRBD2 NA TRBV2 TGTGCCAGCAGCGGTAGCGGGAGGGCCTACGAGCAGTACTTC CASSGSGRAYEQYF
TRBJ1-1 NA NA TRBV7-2 TGTGCCAGCAGCCCCGGGAGATTGAACACTGAAGCTTTCTTT CASSPGRLNTEAFF
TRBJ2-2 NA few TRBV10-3 TGTGCCAGCGGCAGGGTCACCGGGGAGCTGTTTTTT CASGRVTGELFF
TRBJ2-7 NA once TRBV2 TGTGCCAGCAGCCCTCGGGGGGCATTACCCTACGAGCAGTACTTC CASSPRGALPYEQYF
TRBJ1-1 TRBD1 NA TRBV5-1 TGCGCCAGCAGCTTGGGGGACAGCATGAACACTGAAGCTTTCTTT CASSLGDSMNTEAFF
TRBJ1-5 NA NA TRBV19 TGTGCCAGTAGTTTTTCCTACAGTAGTAGCAATCAGCCCCAGCATTTT CASSFSYSSSNQPQHF
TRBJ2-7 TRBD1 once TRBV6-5 TGTGCCAGCAGTTACCTTGGACAGGGTAGCGAGCAGTACTTC CASSYLGQGSEQYF
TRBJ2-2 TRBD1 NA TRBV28 TGTGCCAGCAGTTTTGGGGACAGGTCTTTCGGGGAGCTGTTTTTT CASSFGDRSFGELFF
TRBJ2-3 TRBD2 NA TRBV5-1 TGCGCCAGCAGCCCGGGACTAGCGGGACCCTCGCCGGATTTT CASSPGLAGPSPDF
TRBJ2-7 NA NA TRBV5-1 TGCGCCAGCAGCCTCCCCACCGGGACAACACCGAGGGCCGAGCAGTACTTC CASSLPTGTTPRAEQYF
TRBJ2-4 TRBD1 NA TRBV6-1 TGTGCCAGCAGTGAACCGGGACAGGGATCGAACATTCAGTACTTC CASSEPGQGSNIQYF
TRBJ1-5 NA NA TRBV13 TGTGCCAGCAGCTTAGGGGGGCCGGATCAGCCCCAGCATTTT CASSLGGPDQPQHF
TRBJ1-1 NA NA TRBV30 TGTGCCTGGAGTGTAGTTGTGACAGAAGCTTTCTTT CAWSVVVTEAFF
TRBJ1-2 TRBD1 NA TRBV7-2 TGTGCCAGCAGCCCAACGTACCAACCGGGACAGGGCTTCTATGGCTACACCTTC CASSPTYQPGQGFYGYTF
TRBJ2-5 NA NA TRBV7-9 TGTGCCAGCAGCTTAGATCTTAGCTACGTGGAGACCCAGTACTTC CASSLDLSYVETQYF
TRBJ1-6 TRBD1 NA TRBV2 TGTGCCAGCAACCTGCGGACAGGGGAAGGTTCACCCCTCCACTTT CASNLRTGEGSPLHF
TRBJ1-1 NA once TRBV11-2 TGTGCCAGCAGCTTAGAGGGGAGAGGGGGGGCATTGAACACTGAAGCTTTCTTT CASSLEGRGGALNTEAFF
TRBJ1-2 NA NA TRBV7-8 TGTGCCAGCAGCGACGGGACCCGGAGGGCCTATGGCTACACCTTC CASSDGTRRAYGYTF
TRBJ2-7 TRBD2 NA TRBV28 TGTGCCAGCAGCCCAGGGACTAGCGGGAGTCTGTACGAGCAGTACTTC CASSPGTSGSLYEQYF
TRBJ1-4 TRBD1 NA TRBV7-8 TGTGCCAGCAGTCCTGGACAGGGGGCTGAAAAACTGTTTTTT CASSPGQGAEKLFF
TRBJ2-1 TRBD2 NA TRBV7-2 TGTGCCAGCAGCTTACCGGGGACTAGCGGGAGGGGGTCCTACAATGAGCAGTTCTTC CASSLPGTSGRGSYNEQFF
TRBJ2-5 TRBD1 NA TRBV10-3 TGTGCCATCAGTGACCGGACAGGGAAGGGAGGCCAAGAGACCCAGTACTTC CAISDRTGKGGQETQYF
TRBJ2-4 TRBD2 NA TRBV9 TGTGCCAGCAGCCTGAGACTAGCGGGGGCCTTAGCCAAAAACATTCAGTACTTC CASSLRLAGALAKNIQYF
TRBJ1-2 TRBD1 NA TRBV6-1 TGTGCCAGCAGTGAGGTCACCCCGACAGGGAACTATGGCTACACCTTC CASSEVTPTGNYGYTF
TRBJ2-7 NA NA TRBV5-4 TGTGCCAGCAGCTTGGCCGTCGGGGACGAGCAGTACTTC CASSLAVGDEQYF
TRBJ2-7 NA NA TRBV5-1 TGCGCCAGCAGCGAAACGGCGGAGGGGTACGAGCAGTACTTC CASSETAEGYEQYF
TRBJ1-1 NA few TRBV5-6 TGTGCCAGCAGCTTAGCAGGGATACGGACTGAAGCTTTCTTT CASSLAGIRTEAFF
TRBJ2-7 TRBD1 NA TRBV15 TGTGCCACCAGCAGAGGTACAGGGGGCTCCTACGAGCAGTACTTC CATSRGTGGSYEQYF
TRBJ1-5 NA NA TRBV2 TGTGCCAGCAGTGCTCTCAATCAGCCCCAGCATTTT CASSALNQPQHF
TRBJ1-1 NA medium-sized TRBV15 TGTGCCACCAGCAGAGGGAACAGCGAAGCTTTCTTT CATSRGNSEAFF
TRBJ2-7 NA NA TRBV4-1 TGCGCCAGCAGCTCACCCGGGGGGCCGTCCTACGAGCAGTACTTC CASSSPGGPSYEQYF
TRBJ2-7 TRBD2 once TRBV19 TGTGCCAGTAGTATCAGCGGGAGGGGCAACGAGCAGTACTTC CASSISGRGNEQYF
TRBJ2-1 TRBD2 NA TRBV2 TGTGCCAGCACTCGCGGCGGGAGCTCCTACAATGAGCAGTTCTTC CASTRGGSSYNEQFF
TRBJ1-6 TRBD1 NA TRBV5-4 TGTGCCAGCAGCCGGACAGGACCGAATAATTCACCCCTCCACTTT CASSRTGPNNSPLHF
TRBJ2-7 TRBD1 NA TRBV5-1 TGCGCCAGCAGCTTATTAGGGACAGGGACCCTCTGGCTGGAGCAGTACTTC CASSLLGTGTLWLEQYF
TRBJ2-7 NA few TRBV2 TGTGCCAGCAAGCAGGGTCTACGATCCTACGAGCAGTACTTC CASKQGLRSYEQYF